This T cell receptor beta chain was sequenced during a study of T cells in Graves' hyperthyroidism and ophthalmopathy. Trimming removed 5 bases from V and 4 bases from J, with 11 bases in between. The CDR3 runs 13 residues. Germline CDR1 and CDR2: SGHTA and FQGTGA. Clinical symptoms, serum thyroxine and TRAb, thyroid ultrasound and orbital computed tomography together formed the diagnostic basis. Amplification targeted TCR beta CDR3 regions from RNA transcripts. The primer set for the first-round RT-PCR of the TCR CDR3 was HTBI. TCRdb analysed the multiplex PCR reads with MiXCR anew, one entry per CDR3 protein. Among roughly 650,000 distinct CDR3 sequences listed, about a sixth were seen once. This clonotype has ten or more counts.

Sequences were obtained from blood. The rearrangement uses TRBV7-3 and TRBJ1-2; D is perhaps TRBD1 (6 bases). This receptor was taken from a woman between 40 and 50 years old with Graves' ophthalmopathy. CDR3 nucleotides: TGTGCCAGCAGCGACAGGAATCCCTATGGCTACACCTTC. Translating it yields CASSDRNPYGYTF. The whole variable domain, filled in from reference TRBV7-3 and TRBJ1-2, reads GAGVSQTPSNKVTEKGKYVELRCDPISGHTALYWYRQSLGQGPEFLIYFQGTGAADDSGLPNDRFFAVRPEGSVSTLKIQRTERGDSAVYLCASSDRNPYGYTFGSGTRLTVV.